Below are 8 T cell receptor beta chains sequenced from a single sample in a study of cytomegalovirus exposure and HLA in healthy donors. PCR employed 60 Vbeta and 13 Jbeta primers. Data came from immunoSEQ multiplex PCR; TCRdb stores just in-frame clones and leaves some out. The table includes 150,000 to 180,000 clones, around 82% detected once. Input material: PBMCs. The origin of the receptors is a middle-aged woman in good health and CMV-seropositive.

This sequence joins TRBV4-1 and TRBJ2-1; no clear D. This CDR3 spans 14 amino acids. Germline assignment: CDR1 MGHRA and CDR2 YSYEKL. Trimming took 1 base from V and 2 from J, leaving 6 bases between them. The CDR3 here is CASSQVPTYNEQFF. DNA of the CDR3: TGCGCCAGCAGCCAAGTCCCTACCTACAATGAGCAGTTCTTC.

The J gene is TRBJ1-6, the V gene TRBV27, with D possibly matching TRBD1 (5 bases). Germline V gene lookup returns CDR1 MNHEY and CDR2 SMNVEV (reference sequence). The CDR3 has 14 residues. Trimming left V 3 bases short and J 10 bases short, with 13 bases between. As DNA, the CDR3 is TGTGCCAGCAGTTTGGGGCTTTTGGGGTCACCCCTCCACTTT. It translates to CASSLGLLGSPLHF.

The CDR3 bases are TGTGCCAGCAGCGCACTTGGGCGGGGCTGGTACAATGAGCAGTTCTTC. It specifies CASSALGRGWYNEQFF. The chain combines TRBV9 with TRBJ2-1; D may be TRBD2 (6 bases). There are 16 residues in the CDR3. V gave up 3 bases and J gave up 4 bases, with 17 bases separating them. Germline values: CDR1 SGDLS, CDR2 YYNGEE.

The V call is TRBV18, the J call TRBJ1-5; D is undetermined. V lost 1 base to trimming and J lost 0 bases, with 10 bases between them. The germline CDR1 and CDR2 sequences are KGHSH and LQKENI. This CDR3 is built from 16 residues. The CDR3 sequence: CASSPLGVTSNQPQHF. As DNA, the CDR3 is TGTGCCAGCTCACCACTCGGGGTTACTAGCAATCAGCCCCAGCATTTT.

The chain couples TRBV7-8 to TRBJ2-3; 8 bases align to TRBD2. After removal of 5 bases from V and 4 bases from J, the junction contained 11 bases not matched to a gene. In germline, CDR1 is SGHVS, CDR2 FQNEAQ. The CDR3 totals 16 residues. The CDR3 reads CASSIYPSGSPDTQYF. The CDR3 DNA reads TGTGCCAGCAGCATCTACCCCAGCGGGAGCCCAGATACGCAGTATTTT. Full variable domain (missing parts from reference TRBV7-8 and TRBJ2-3): GAGVSQSPRYKVAKRGQDVALRCDPISGHVSLFWYQQALGQGPEFLTYFQNEAQLDKSGLPSDRFFAERPEGSVSTLKIQRTQQEDSAVYLCASSIYPSGSPDTQYFGPGTRLTVL.

This chain joins TRBV2 and TRBJ1-2; the D is unclear. The ends were cut back, 2 bases at V and 9 bases at J, with 13 bases in the middle. The CDR3 runs 13 residues. Germline V gene sequence: CDR1 SNHLY, CDR2 FYNNEI. Written as DNA, the CDR3 is TGTGCCAGCAGTGAACAGGATAGAAAGAGCTACACCTTC. It yields the protein CASSEQDRKSYTF.

The rearrangement joins TRBV30 to TRBJ1-4; tentatively, D is TRBD1 (5 bases). Germline-derived CDR1 and CDR2 are GTSNPN and SVGIG (reference sequence). With 2 bases removed from V and 3 bases from J, the gap between germline ends came to 7 bases. The CDR3 is 13 residues long. The CDR3 DNA is TGTGCCTGGAGTCGGGGGGCTAATGAAAAACTGTTTTTT. Its translation is CAWSRGANEKLFF. Combining the CDR3 with reference TRBV30 and TRBJ1-4 gives the whole variable domain SQTIHQWPATLVQPVGSPLSLECTVEGTSNPNLYWYRQAAGRGLQLLFYSVGIGQISSEVPQNLSASRPQDRQFILSSKKLLLSDSGFYLCAWSRGANEKLFFGSGTQLSVL.

The J gene is TRBJ2-1, the V gene TRBV27; 12 nucleotides align to TRBD2. Per the germline V gene, CDR1 is MNHEY and CDR2 is SMNVEV (reference sequence). With V trimmed by 1 base and J by 6 bases, 4 bases remained unmatched. The CDR3 totals 16 residues. This chain's CDR3 is CASSLLASGRANEQFF. The DNA for the CDR3 is TGTGCCAGCAGTTTATTGGCTAGCGGGAGGGCCAATGAGCAGTTCTTC.